This T cell receptor (beta chain) was captured by sequencing in a study of response to subunit inactivated influenza vaccine. Study results and caveats: After each seasonal influenza vaccination, few new T cells are recruited, the authors suggested.

There are a few counts of this clonotype. The antigen is not known. CDR1 and CDR2 (germline): SGHVS, FQNEAQ. The CDR3 contains 14 residues. One entry per CDR3 protein, called by TCRdb with MiXCR from the RT-PCR reads. Of 150,000 to 200,000 distinct CDR3 sequences listed, 11% were seen once; the top ten hold 12%. The sequences come from non-naive T cells sorted from PBMCs, collected roughly 47 days after vaccination. This TCR derives from a man in his fifties or sixties who received an inactivated influenza vaccine. V is TRBV7-8 and J is TRBJ2-5, with 12 bases identical to TRBD2. The CDR3 DNA sequence: TGTGCAGCGACTAGCGGGAGATTACAAGAGACCCAGTACTTC. Its translation: CAATSGRLQETQYF.